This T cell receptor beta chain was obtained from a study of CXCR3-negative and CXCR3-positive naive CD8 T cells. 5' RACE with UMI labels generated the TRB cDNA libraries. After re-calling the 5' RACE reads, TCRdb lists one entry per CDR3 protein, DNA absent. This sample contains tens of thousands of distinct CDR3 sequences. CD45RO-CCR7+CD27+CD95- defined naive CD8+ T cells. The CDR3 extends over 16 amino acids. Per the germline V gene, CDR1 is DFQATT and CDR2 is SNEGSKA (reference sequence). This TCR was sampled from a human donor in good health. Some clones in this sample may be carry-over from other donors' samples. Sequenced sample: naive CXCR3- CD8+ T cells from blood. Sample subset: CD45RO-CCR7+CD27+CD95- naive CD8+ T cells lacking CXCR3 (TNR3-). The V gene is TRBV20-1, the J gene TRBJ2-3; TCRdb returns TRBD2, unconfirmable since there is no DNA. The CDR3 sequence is CSARTSGGANTDTQYF.